This entry lists 14 T cell receptor beta chains sequenced from one sample in a study of T cell repertoires in breast cancer. Paired alpha-beta TCRs of CD8+ T cells were analyzed by expanded emulsion RT-PCR. Blocking oligonucleotides added to a second nested PCR suppressed unpaired genes. Each CDR3 protein gets one entry after TCRdb re-called the emulsion pairing reads with MiXCR. The sample records about 4,000 distinct CDR3 sequences, approximately 36% being singletons. Sequencing used CD8+ T cells. These receptors all stem from a pool of human donors with breast cancer or a healthy control (not recorded which).

The chain carries TRBV2 and TRBJ1-1; 7 bases fit TRBD1. J lost 0 bases, V lost 11 bases, and 9 bases had no gene match. Germline CDR1 and CDR2: SNHLY and FYNNEI. The CDR3 totals 14 residues. The CDR3 loop reads CAGNWGQLNTEAFF. For the CDR3, the DNA is TGTGCCGGGAATTGGGGACAGTTGAACACTGAAGCTTTCTTT.

Notes on this clonotype: It may be a read error: a sequence one base away is much more abundant. The chain recombines TRBV6-6 with TRBJ2-7; perhaps TRBD2 as D (6 bases). In germline, CDR1 is MNHNY, CDR2 SVGAGI (reference sequence). CDR3 length equals 15 residues. Here the CDR3 reads CASSYDRERSNEQYF. DNA for the CDR3: TGTGCCAGCAGTTACGACCGGGAGCGCTCCAACGAGCAGTACTTC.

The chain employs TRBV20-1 and TRBJ2-5, with 10 bases fitting TRBD2. CDR1 and CDR2 from the germline V gene are DFQATT and SNEGSKA (reference sequence). V was clipped by 3 bases and J by 3 bases; unmatched bases: 7. CDR3 length: 15 residues. CDR3 protein: CSASPIGLAEETQYF. CDR3 DNA sequence: TGCAGTGCTAGCCCCATAGGACTAGCGGAAGAGACCCAGTACTTC.

This clonotype was counted many times. This chain links TRBV20-1 with TRBJ2-7, with D possibly TRBD2 on 5 matching bases. The germline CDR1 and CDR2 sequences are DFQATT and SNEGSKA (reference sequence). The CDR3 extends over 14 amino acids. The germline V and J ends were trimmed by 0 bases and 5 bases, with 14 bases remaining between them. CDR3 amino acids: CSARDRRGTHEQYF. In DNA form, the CDR3 reads TGCAGTGCTAGAGATCGTCGGGGTACCCACGAGCAGTACTTC.

This clonotype occurred many times. The gene calls are TRBV13 and TRBJ2-7, with 8 positions matching TRBD1. V lost 5 bases to trimming and J lost 5 bases; unmatched junction nucleotides: 11. Per the germline V gene, CDR1 is PRHDT and CDR2 is FYEKMQ (reference sequence). This CDR3 has 15 residues. CDR3 residues: CASSPRTGLFHEQYF. Written as DNA, the CDR3 is TGTGCCAGCAGCCCGAGGACAGGGTTGTTTCACGAGCAGTACTTC.

As concerns this clonotype: As the CDR3 is not closed by the conserved phenylalanine or tryptophan, this likely results from a read error. The V call is TRBV28, the J call TRBJ2-5; 9 bases are a match to TRBD2. Germline trimming cut 7 bases from V and 6 bases from J; bases unmatched to any gene: 12. Germline CDR1 is MDHEN and CDR2 is SYDVKM. The CDR3 covers 15 residues. The CDR3 DNA sequence: TGTGCCAGCAACAGTAGCGGGGGCCTGGGGAAGACCCAGTACCTC. Translating it yields CASNSSGGLGKTQYL.

At least ten counts were recorded for this clonotype. V and J are TRBV25-1 and TRBJ2-2, with D hard to call. The CDR3 contains 11 residues. The germline CDR1 and CDR2 sequences are MGHDK and SYGVNS. The ends were cut back, 8 bases at V and 7 bases at J, with 8 bases in the middle. In DNA, the CDR3 is TGTGCCAGCGGAATATTCGGGGAGCTGTTTTTT. Translation: CASGIFGELFF.

This chain connects TRBV4-1 to TRBJ1-5; D ambiguous. The CDR3 is 15 amino acids. In germline, CDR1 is MGHRA, CDR2 YSYEKL. V was cut by 2 bases and J by 3 bases, with 11 bases left in between. CDR3 protein: CASSQRSGFNQPQHF. CDR3 in DNA: TGCGCCAGCAGCCAACGGTCCGGTTTCAATCAGCCCCAGCATTTT.

V is TRBV6-2 or TRBV6-3 and J is TRBJ2-1, with 9 positions matching TRBD2. This CDR3 has 15 residues. Looked up from germline, CDR1 is MNHEY and CDR2 is SVGEGT. The V gene end was trimmed by 4 bases and the J gene end by 3 bases; junction bases not matched to a gene: 4. The CDR3 nucleotides read TGTGCCAGCAGTTTAGCGGGAGTTAGCTACAATGAGCAGTTCTTC. Translating gives CASSLAGVSYNEQFF.

This clonotype has just one count. The genes are TRBV2 and TRBJ1-1; TRBD1 matches 9 bases. The CDR3 sequence is 14 residues long. V shed 6 bases, J shed 0 bases, and the junction held 2 bases outside the gene matches. Germline V gene lookup returns CDR1 SNHLY and CDR2 FYNNEI. The CDR3 DNA reads as TGTGCCAGCAGGGACAGGGGAATGAACACTGAAGCTTTCTTT. This sequence encodes CASRDRGMNTEAFF.

This clonotype is large in the sample. This chain uses TRBV6-2 or TRBV6-3 with TRBJ2-1; the D gene could be TRBD1 or TRBD2 (7 bases each). Germline loops: CDR1 MNHEY, CDR2 SVGEGT. Trimming shortened V by 0 bases and J by 8 bases, and 29 bases separated the two germline ends. The length of the CDR3 is 20 residues. In DNA, the CDR3 is TGTGCCAGCAGTTACTCACGTTCGAGCAACAGGGGAGGGACGGGCGATGAGCAGTTCTTC. Translation: CASSYSRSSNRGGTGDEQFF.

In this sample, this clonotype is medium-sized. The chain employs TRBV20-1 and TRBJ2-3; D gene ambiguous. This CDR3 region has 13 residues. Germline V gene data show CDR1 as DFQATT and CDR2 as SNEGSKA (reference sequence). The ends were cut back, 5 bases at V and 6 bases at J, with 15 bases in the middle. In DNA, the CDR3 is TGCAGTGCTGGAACCTATTTCCAGGATACGCAGTATTTT. It specifies CSAGTYFQDTQYF.

The CDR3 loop is CASSPRLAGGLSTDTQYF. CDR3 DNA: TGTGCCAGCAGCCCGCGACTAGCGGGAGGGCTCAGCACAGATACGCAGTATTTT. The chain combines TRBV9 with TRBJ2-3; TRBD2 agrees at 14 bases. The length of the CDR3 is 18 residues. The junction had 7 bases not matched to a gene; V was cut back by 4 bases and J by 0 bases. The germline V gene encodes CDR1 SGDLS and CDR2 YYNGEE.

The chain links TRBV28 to TRBJ1-1; no definite D call. This CDR3 has 12 amino acids. CDR1 MDHEN and CDR2 SYDVKM come from the germline V gene. V lost 5 bases, J lost 6 bases, and 10 bases lay in between. In DNA, the CDR3 is TGTGCCAGCAGTGAGGGCGACGCTGAAGCTTTCTTT. Its translation: CASSEGDAEAFF.